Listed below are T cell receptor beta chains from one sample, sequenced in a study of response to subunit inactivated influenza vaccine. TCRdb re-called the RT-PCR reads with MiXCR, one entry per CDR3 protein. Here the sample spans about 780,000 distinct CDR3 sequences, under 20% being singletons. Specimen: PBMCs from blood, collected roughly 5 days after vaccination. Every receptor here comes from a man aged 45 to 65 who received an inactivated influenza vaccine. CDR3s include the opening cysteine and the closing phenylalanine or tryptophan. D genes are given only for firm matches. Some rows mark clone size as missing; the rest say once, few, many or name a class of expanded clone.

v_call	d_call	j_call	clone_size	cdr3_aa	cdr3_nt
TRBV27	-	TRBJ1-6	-	CASSFGTTLHF	TGTGCCAGCAGTTTCGGGACAACCCTCCACTTT
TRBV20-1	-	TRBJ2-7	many	CSARDSIDSYEQYF	TGCAGTGCTAGAGACAGTATTGACTCCTACGAGCAGTACTTC
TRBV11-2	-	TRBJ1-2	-	CASSFGGANYGYTF	TGTGCCAGCAGCTTCGGAGGCGCGAACTATGGCTACACCTTC
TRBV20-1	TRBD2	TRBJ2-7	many	CSAPKGAGGAYEQYF	TGCAGTGCTCCCAAGGGTGCGGGGGGGGCCTACGAGCAGTACTTC
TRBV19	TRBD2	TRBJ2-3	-	CASSAATSGISTDTQYF	TGTGCCAGTAGTGCCGCGACTAGCGGGATTAGCACAGATACGCAGTATTTT
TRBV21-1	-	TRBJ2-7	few	CASKDRGQYF	TGTGCCAGCAAAGACAGGGGGCAGTACTTC
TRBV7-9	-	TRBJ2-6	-	CASNIRNGSWGANVLTF	TGTGCCAGCAACATTAGGAACGGCTCGTGGGGGGCCAACGTCCTGACTTTC
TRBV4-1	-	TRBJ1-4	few	CASSQAVDLREEKLFF	TGCGCCAGCAGCCAAGCCGTCGACCTGCGGGAGGAAAAACTGTTTTTT
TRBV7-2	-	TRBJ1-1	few	CASSLTPPNTEAFF	TGTGCCAGCAGCTTAACCCCTCCCAACACTGAAGCTTTCTTT
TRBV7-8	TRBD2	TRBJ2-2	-	CASSLPGLAGVGELFF	TGTGCCAGCAGCTTACCGGGACTAGCGGGAGTCGGGGAGCTGTTTTTT
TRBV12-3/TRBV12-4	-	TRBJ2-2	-	CASSFFKRLANTGELFF	TGTGCCAGCAGTTTCTTTAAGAGACTAGCGAACACCGGGGAGCTGTTTTTT
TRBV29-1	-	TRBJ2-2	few	CSVETGFAGELFF	TGCAGCGTTGAGACCGGATTTGCCGGGGAGCTGTTTTTT
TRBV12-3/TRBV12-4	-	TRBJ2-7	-	CASSLSGRAIDEQYF	TGTGCCAGCAGTTTAAGTGGGAGAGCTATCGACGAGCAGTACTTC
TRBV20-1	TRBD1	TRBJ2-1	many	CSAPGQGSSYNEQFF	TGCAGTGCTCCTGGACAGGGTAGCTCCTACAATGAGCAGTTCTTC
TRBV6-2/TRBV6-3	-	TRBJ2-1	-	CASSYWGINEQFF	TGTGCCAGCAGTTACTGGGGGATAAATGAGCAGTTCTTC
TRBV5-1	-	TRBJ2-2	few	CASTLASSVGTGELFF	TGCGCCAGCACCCTAGCATCTAGCGTAGGAACCGGGGAGCTGTTTTTT
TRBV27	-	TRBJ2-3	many	CASRPFWGGKSSTDTQYF	TGTGCCAGCAGGCCCTTTTGGGGGGGCAAGTCTAGCACAGATACGCAGTATTTT
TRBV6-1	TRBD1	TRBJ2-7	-	CASSGPRQGAVEQYF	TGTGCCAGCAGTGGACCAAGACAGGGGGCGGTCGAGCAGTACTTC
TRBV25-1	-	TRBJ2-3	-	CASNSFSGTQYF	TGTGCCAGCAATTCATTCTCAGGGACGCAGTATTTT
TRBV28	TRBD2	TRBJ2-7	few	CASSLPREGTLEQYF	TGTGCCAGCAGTTTACCTCGGGAGGGAACGCTCGAGCAGTACTTC
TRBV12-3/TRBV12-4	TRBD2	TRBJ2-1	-	CASSFARLAGERYNEQFF	TGTGCCAGCAGTTTCGCTCGACTAGCGGGGGAGAGGTACAATGAGCAGTTCTTC
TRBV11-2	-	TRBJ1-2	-	CASSTPRGPNYGYTF	TGTGCCAGCAGCACCCCGCGGGGCCCTAACTATGGCTACACCTTC
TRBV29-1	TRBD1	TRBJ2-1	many	CSVEKTGVWYNEQFF	TGCAGCGTTGAGAAAACAGGGGTTTGGTACAATGAGCAGTTCTTC
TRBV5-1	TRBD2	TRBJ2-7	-	CASSLLTSGSRHEQYF	TGCGCCAGCAGCTTGCTGACTAGCGGGAGTCGGCACGAGCAGTACTTC
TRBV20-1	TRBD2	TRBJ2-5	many	CSARDSGQDGETQYF	TGCAGTGCTAGAGATAGCGGGCAGGATGGGGAGACCCAGTACTTC
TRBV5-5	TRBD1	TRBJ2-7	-	CASSLFGTAYEQYF	TGTGCCAGCAGCTTGTTCGGGACAGCATACGAGCAGTACTTC
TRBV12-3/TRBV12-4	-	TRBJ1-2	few	CASSLRTQANYGYTF	TGTGCCAGCAGTTTGAGGACACAAGCTAACTATGGCTACACCTTC
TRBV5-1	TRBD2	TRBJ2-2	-	CASSLVGREAFRAGELFF	TGCGCCAGCAGCTTGGTTGGGCGGGAGGCCTTTCGGGCCGGGGAGCTGTTTTTT
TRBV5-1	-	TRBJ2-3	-	CASSFHEDTQYF	TGCGCCAGCAGCTTCCACGAGGATACGCAGTATTTT
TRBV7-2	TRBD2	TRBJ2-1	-	CASSLASGDGEQFF	TGTGCCAGCAGCTTAGCTAGCGGGGACGGTGAGCAGTTCTTC
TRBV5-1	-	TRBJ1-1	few	CASSRTSTRNTEAFF	TGCGCCAGCAGCCGGACCTCAACGAGGAACACTGAAGCTTTCTTT
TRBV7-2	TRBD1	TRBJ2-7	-	CASSPTGQGSYEQYF	TGTGCCAGCAGCCCGACGGGACAGGGCTCCTACGAGCAGTACTTC
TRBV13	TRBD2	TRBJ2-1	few	CASSLYLAGAYNEQFF	TGTGCCAGCAGCTTATATCTAGCGGGAGCATACAATGAGCAGTTCTTC
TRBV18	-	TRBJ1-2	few	CASSPSGLSGGYTF	TGTGCCAGCTCACCATCTGGGTTATCGGGAGGCTACACCTTC
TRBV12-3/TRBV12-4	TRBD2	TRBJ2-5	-	CASSLTSVAQTQYF	TGTGCCAGCAGTTTGACTAGCGTGGCACAGACCCAGTACTTC
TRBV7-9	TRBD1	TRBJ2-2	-	CASSGQGSNTGELFF	TGTGCCAGCAGCGGACAGGGTTCGAACACCGGGGAGCTGTTTTTT
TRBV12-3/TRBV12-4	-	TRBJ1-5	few	CASSRDGDSNQPQHF	TGTGCCAGCAGTAGAGACGGAGATAGCAATCAGCCCCAGCATTTT
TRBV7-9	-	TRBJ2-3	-	CASGEAGYSTDTQYF	TGTGCCAGCGGAGAAGCAGGTTATAGCACAGATACGCAGTATTTT
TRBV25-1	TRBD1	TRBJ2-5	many	CASSDHTGDGAQYF	TGTGCCAGCAGTGACCATACAGGGGACGGGGCCCAGTACTTC
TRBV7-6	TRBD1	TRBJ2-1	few	CASRSQGNEQFF	TGTGCCAGCAGATCACAGGGGAATGAGCAGTTCTTC
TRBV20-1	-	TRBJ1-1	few	CSAPIGNTEAFF	TGCAGTGCTCCCATCGGGAACACTGAAGCTTTCTTT
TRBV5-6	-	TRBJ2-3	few	CASSGGVTDTQYF	TGTGCCAGCAGCGGTGGGGTTACAGATACGCAGTATTTT
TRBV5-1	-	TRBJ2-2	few	CASSFLADTGELFF	TGCGCCAGCAGCTTCTTAGCGGACACCGGGGAGCTGTTTTTT
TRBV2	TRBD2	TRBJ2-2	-	CASSEHLAATGELFF	TGTGCCAGCAGTGAGCACCTAGCGGCCACCGGGGAGCTGTTTTTT
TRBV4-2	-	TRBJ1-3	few	CASSQASTTGNTIYF	TGTGCCAGCAGCCAAGCTTCGACTACGGGAAACACCATATATTTT